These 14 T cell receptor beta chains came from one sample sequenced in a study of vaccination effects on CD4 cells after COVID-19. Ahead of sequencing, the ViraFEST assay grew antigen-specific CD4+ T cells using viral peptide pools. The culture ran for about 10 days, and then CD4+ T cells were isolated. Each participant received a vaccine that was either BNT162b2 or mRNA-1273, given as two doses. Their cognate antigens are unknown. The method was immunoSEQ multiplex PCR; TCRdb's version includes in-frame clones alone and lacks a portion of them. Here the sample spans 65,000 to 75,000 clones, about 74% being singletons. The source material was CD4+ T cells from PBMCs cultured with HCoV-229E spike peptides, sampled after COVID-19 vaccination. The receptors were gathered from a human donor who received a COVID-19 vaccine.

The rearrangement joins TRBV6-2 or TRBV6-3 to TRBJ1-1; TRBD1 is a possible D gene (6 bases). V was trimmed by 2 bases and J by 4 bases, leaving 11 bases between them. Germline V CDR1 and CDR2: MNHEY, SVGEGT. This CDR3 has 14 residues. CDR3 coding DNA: TGTGCCAGCAGTTACGGTCGGGGGCTCACTGAAGCTTTCTTT. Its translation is CASSYGRGLTEAFF.

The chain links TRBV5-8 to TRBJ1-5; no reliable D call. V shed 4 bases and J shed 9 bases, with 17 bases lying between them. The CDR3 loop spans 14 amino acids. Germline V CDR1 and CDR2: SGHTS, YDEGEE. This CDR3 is CASSVTSPIRPQHF. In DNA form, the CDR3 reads TGTGCCAGCAGCGTGACAAGTCCAATAAGGCCCCAGCATTTT.

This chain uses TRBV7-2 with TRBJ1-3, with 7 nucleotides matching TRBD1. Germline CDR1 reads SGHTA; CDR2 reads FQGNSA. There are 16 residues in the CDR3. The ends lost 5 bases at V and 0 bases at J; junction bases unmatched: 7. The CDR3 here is CASSRPQGISGNTIYF. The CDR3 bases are TGTGCCAGCAGCCGGCCACAGGGGATCTCTGGAAACACCATATATTTT.

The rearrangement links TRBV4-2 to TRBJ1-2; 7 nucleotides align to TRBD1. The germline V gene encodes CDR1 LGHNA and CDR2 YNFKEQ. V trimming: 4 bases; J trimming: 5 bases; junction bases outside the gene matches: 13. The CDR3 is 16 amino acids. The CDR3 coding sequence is TGTGCCAGCAGCCCGACAGGGAAGGGGGGCGGTTATGGCTACACCTTC. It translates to CASSPTGKGGGYGYTF.

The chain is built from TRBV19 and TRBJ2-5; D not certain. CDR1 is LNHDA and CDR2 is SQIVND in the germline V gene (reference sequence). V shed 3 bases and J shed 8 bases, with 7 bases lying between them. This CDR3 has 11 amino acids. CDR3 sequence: CASSIARTQYF. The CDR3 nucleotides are TGTGCCAGTAGTATCGCGAGAACCCAGTACTTC.

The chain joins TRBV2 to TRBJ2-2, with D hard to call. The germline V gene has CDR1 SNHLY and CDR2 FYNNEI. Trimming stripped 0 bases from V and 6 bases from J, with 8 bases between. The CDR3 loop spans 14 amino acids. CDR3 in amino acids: CASSEAPDPGELFF. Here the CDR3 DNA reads TGTGCCAGCAGTGAAGCGCCAGACCCCGGGGAGCTGTTTTTT.

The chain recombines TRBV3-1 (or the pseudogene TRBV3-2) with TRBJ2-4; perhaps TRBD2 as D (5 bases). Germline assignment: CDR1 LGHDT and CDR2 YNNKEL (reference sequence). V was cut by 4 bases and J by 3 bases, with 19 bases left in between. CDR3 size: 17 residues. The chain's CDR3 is CASSPTRMGFDKNIQYF. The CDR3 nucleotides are TGTGCCAGCAGCCCAACTAGAATGGGGTTTGACAAAAACATTCAGTACTTC.

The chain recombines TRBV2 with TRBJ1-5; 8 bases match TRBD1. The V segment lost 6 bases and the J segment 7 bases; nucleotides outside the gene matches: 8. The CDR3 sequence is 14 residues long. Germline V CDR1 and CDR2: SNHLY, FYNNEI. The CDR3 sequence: CASRGQGERQPQHF. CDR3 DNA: TGTGCCAGCAGAGGACAGGGCGAGAGGCAGCCCCAGCATTTT.

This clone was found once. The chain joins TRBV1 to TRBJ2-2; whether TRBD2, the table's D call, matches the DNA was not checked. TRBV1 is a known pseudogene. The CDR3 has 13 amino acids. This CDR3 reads CTSDGLAGGELFF. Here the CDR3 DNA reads TGCACCAGCGACGGACTAGCGGGCGGGGAGCTGTTTTTT.

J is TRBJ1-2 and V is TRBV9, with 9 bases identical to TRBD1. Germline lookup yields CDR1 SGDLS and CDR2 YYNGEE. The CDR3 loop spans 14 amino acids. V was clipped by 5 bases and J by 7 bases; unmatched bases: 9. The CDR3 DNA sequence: TGTGCCAGCAGTGCTACAGGGGGCATGGGTGGCTACACCTTC. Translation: CASSATGGMGGYTF. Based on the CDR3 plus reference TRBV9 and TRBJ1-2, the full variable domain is DSGVTQTPKHLITATGQRVTLRCSPRSGDLSVYWYQQSLDQGLQFLIQYYNGEERAKGNILERFSAQQFPDLHSELNLSSLELGDSALYFCASSATGGMGGYTFGSGTRLTVV.

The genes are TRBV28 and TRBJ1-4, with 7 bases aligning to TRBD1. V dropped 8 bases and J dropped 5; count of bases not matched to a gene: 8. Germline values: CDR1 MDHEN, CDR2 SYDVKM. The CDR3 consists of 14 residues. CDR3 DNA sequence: TGTGCCAGCCGCGGCGGGGACAGCAATGAAAAACTGTTTTTT. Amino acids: CASRGGDSNEKLFF.

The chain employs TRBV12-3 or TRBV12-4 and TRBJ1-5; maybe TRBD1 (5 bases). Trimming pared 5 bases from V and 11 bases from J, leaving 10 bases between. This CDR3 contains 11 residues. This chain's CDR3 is CASSGGRAQHF. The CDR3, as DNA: TGTGCCAGCAGTGGGGGTAGGGCCCAGCATTTT.

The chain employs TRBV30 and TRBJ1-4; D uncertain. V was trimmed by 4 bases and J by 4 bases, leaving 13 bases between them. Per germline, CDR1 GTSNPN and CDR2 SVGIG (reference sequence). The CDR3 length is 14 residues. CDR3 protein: CAWNRRQLNEKLFF. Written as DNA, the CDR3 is TGTGCCTGGAATAGGCGCCAGCTTAATGAAAAACTGTTTTTT. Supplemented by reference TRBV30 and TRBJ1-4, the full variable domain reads SQTIHQWPATLVQPVGSPLSLECTVEGTSNPNLYWYRQAAGRGLQLLFYSVGIGQISSEVPQNLSASRPQDRQFILSSKKLLLSDSGFYLCAWNRRQLNEKLFFGSGTQLSVL.

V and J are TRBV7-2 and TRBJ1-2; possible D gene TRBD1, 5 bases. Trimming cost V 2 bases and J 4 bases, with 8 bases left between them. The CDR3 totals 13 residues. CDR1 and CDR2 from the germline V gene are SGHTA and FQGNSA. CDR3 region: CASSLPGLYGYTF. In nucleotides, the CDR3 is TGTGCCAGCAGCTTACCAGGGCTCTATGGCTACACCTTC.